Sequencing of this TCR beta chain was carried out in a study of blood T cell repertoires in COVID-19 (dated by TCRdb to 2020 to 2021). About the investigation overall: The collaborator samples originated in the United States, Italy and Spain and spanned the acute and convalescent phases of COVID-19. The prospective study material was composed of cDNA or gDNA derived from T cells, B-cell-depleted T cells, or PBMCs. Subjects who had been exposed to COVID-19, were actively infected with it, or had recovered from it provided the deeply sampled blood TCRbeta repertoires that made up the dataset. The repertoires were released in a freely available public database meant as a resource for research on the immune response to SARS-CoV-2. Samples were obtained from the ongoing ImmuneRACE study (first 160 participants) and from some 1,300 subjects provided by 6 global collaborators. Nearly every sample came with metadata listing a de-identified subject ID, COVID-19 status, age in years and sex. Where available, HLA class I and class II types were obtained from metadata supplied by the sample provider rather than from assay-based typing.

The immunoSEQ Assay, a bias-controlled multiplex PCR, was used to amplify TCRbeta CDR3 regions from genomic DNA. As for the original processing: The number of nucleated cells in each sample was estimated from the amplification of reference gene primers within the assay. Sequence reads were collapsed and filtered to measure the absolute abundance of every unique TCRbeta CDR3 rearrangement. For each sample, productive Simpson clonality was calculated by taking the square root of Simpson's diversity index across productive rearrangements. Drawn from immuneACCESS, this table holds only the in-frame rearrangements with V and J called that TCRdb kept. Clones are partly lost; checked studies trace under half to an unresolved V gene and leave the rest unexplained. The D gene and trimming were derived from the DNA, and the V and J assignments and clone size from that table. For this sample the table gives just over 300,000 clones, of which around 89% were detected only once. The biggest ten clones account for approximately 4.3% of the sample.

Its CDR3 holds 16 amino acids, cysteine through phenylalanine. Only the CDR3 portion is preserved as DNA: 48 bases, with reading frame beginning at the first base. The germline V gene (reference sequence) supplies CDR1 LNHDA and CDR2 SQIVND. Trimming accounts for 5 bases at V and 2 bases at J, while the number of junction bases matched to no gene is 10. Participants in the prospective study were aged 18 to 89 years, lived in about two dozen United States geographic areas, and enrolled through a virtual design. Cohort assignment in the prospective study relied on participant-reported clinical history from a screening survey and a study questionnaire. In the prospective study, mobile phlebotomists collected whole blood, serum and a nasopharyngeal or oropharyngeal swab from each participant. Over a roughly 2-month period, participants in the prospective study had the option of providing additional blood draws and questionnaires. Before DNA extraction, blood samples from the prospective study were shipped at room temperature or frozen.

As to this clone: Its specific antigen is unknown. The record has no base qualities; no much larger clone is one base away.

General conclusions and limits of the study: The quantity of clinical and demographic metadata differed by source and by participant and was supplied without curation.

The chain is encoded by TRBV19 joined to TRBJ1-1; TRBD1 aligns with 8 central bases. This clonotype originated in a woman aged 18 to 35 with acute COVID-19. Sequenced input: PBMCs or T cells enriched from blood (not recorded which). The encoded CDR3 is CASSAITGGVNTEAFF. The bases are TGTGCCAGTAGTGCCATTACAGGGGGGGTTAACACTGAAGCTTTCTTT. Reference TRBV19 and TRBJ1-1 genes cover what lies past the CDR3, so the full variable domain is DGGITQSPKYLFRKEGQNVTLSCEQNLNHDAMYWYRQDPGQGLRLIYYSQIVNDFQKGDIAEGYSVSREKKESFPLTVTSAQKNPTAFYLCASSAITGGVNTEAFFGQGTRLTVV.